This T cell receptor (beta chain) was captured by sequencing in a study of OX40 agonist ivuxolimab in advanced cancers. Notes on the research overall: The costimulatory receptor OX40 (CD134) was targeted by ivuxolimab, a fully human IgG2 agonistic monoclonal antibody. Intravenous ivuxolimab was administered to patients every 2 weeks at six dose levels: 0.01, 0.1, 0.3, 1.5, 3 and 10 mg/kg. Of the 50 to 55 dose-escalation patients, hepatocellular carcinoma was present in 19, melanoma in roughly 15, renal cell carcinoma in 9 and head and neck cancer in 9. In the dose-escalation cohort, 82.7% of patients were male, and the mean age was approximately 60 years, with a range of roughly 20 to 79. Prior anti-PD-1, anti-PD-L1 or anti-CTLA-4 therapy was permitted, and checkpoint inhibitors had been received by under 50% of dose-escalation patients. Partial responses were achieved by three dose-escalation patients, of whom one had hepatocellular carcinoma and two had cutaneous melanoma. Peripheral TCRbeta sequencing was intended to test whether TCR sequence diversity was altered and clonal T-cell expansion was caused by ivuxolimab. The paper covers the monotherapy dose-escalation part of the phase I ivuxolimab trial, which included N of about 50 patients. Findings and caveats that apply to the study as a whole: Low levels of normalized T-cell clonal expansion were also seen in some patients who did not respond. In the 0.1-3.0 mg/kg groups, partial responders had among the lowest normalized peripheral clonal expansion, particularly in CD8+ T cells. Clonal expansion of both CD4+ and CD8+ blood T cells was observed from baseline to week 6 at doses 0.1 to 3.0 mg/kg. Antigen specificity was not determined for the clonally expanded peripheral T cells. On average, CD8+ T cells showed more expanded clones than CD4+ T cells after ivuxolimab.

The CDR3 runs 12 amino acids, cysteine and phenylalanine included. Just CDR3 DNA is preserved here, 36 bases in frame from base 1. CDR1 MNHEY and CDR2 SVGAGI are derived from the germline V gene. Trimming removed 6 bases from V and 6 bases from J, leaving 9 bases between the germline ends. Genomic DNA was isolated from the sorted cells so that the TCRbeta CDR3 region could be sequenced. The immunoSEQ Assay was used for sequencing of TCRbeta CDR3 regions. The source is immuneACCESS, and TCRdb retained only in-frame sequences with V and J called. Part of the clones is not carried over; for the studies checked, unresolved V genes explain less than half of this, and the remainder is unexplained. The sample records over 30,000 clones, roughly 82% of which are singletons. The ten largest clones capture around 22% of the sample. This clone was counted a few times. Its recognized antigen is unknown. Within one base of it there is no much larger clone, and no base qualities were kept.

Patients with a history of autoimmune disease or receiving systemic immunosuppression were excluded from the trial. Peripheral blood for TCR sequencing was collected from all dose cohorts at baseline, on cycle 4 day 1, and on cycle 7 day 1. Samples came from an open-label, multicenter, first-in-human phase I dose-escalation trial of ivuxolimab. The trial enrolled adults with locally advanced or metastatic head and neck squamous cell, hepatocellular, melanoma or renal cell carcinoma. Before TCR sequencing, CD4+ and CD8+ T cells were separately sorted from peripheral blood. This sample comprised CD4+ or CD8+ T cells sorted from blood, obtained in a trial of the OX40 agonist ivuxolimab. The receptor comes from an adult with an advanced solid tumor such as melanoma, head and neck, liver or kidney cancer. The chain links TRBV6-5 with TRBJ2-1, and perhaps TRBD2 as D gene, on 5 matching bases. The CDR3 in this case is CASRPSFNEQFF. The nucleotide sequence is given as TGTGCCAGCAGGCCTAGCTTCAATGAGCAGTTCTTC.